Each of the 25 T cell receptor beta chains below was sequenced from the same sample in a study of CD8+ T cells in alopecia areata (dated 2018 in TCRdb). The library relied on the immunoSEQ multiplex PCR assay. For TCR sequencing, RNA was extracted from every sample and reverse transcribed into cDNA to serve as template. TCRdb limited this immuneACCESS table to in-frame rearrangements with V and J called. A share of clones is missing; checked studies link under half to unresolved V genes, and the rest is unexplained. The sample table records around 100,000 clones; around 47% of these occur just once. The top ten constitute less than 20% of the sample. The meaning of the sample's time point label: roughly 24 weeks on oral tofacitinib. The treatment or condition tag for this specimen amounts to: oral pan-JAK inhibitor, 5-10 mg twice daily. Sequences were derived from CD8+ T cells sorted from blood, sampled at week 24, from a patient treated with tofacitinib. The receptors were gathered from a human donor with alopecia areata.

The chain combines TRBV14 with TRBJ2-5, with D possibly being TRBD2 (5 bases). CDR1 is SGHDN and CDR2 is FVKESK in the germline V gene. Trimming took off 3 bases at V and 5 bases at J, with 22 bases between the two ends. The CDR3 has 17 residues. In DNA, the CDR3 is TGTGCCAGCAGCCACTCCCCCGGGCGCGGATGGGAGGAGACCCAGTACTTC. It yields the protein CASSHSPGRGWEETQYF.

V and J are TRBV4-1 and TRBJ2-7; maybe TRBD2 (5 bases). The CDR3 spans 15 residues. The V and J ends lost 0 bases and 4 bases respectively, with 13 bases between them. The germline gives CDR1 MGHRA, CDR2 YSYEKL. CDR3 residues: CASSQDGREGYEQYF. For the CDR3, the DNA is TGCGCCAGCAGCCAAGATGGACGGGAAGGGTACGAGCAGTACTTC.

The V and J genes are TRBV5-1 and TRBJ2-1; D gene uncertain. Looked up from germline, CDR1 is SGHRS and CDR2 is YFSETQ. Trimming stripped 0 bases from V and 8 bases from J, with 9 bases between. CDR3 length: 13 amino acids. In nucleotides, the CDR3 is TGCGCCAGCAGCTTGGGTGGGTTAGATGAGCAGTTCTTC. Protein: CASSLGGLDEQFF.

This clone was observed a handful of times. The CDR3 loop reads CASSRLAGSYNEQFF. CDR3 sequence (DNA): TGTGCCAGCAGTCGACTAGCGGGTTCCTACAATGAGCAGTTCTTC. The chain links TRBV27 to TRBJ2-1; 10 bases map to TRBD2. CDR3 length: 15 residues. V trimming: 5 bases; J trimming: 1 base; junction bases outside the gene matches: 2. Per germline, CDR1 MNHEY and CDR2 SMNVEV (reference sequence).

This clone was seen a few times. The chain joins TRBV19 to TRBJ1-1; D call uncertain. Germline V gene lookup returns CDR1 LNHDA and CDR2 SQIVND (reference sequence). The V gene lost 6 bases and the J gene lost 0 bases, with 8 bases spanning the gap. The CDR3 has 13 amino acids. The CDR3 DNA sequence: TGTGCCAGTAGCTACGGAATGAACACTGAAGCTTTCTTT. Its translation is CASSYGMNTEAFF.

The V and J genes are TRBV27 and TRBJ2-7, with D unclear. Germline loops: CDR1 MNHEY, CDR2 SMNVEV (reference sequence). Trimming left V 1 base short and J 3 bases short, with 16 bases between. The length of the CDR3 is 16 residues. The CDR3 DNA reads as TGTGCCAGCAGTTTATATGGAACCCTCGAGGACTACGAGCAGTACTTC. Translated: CASSLYGTLEDYEQYF.

The CDR3 region has the DNA TGTGCCAGCAGCCCCAGTTGGGGGGTCGACGAGCAGTACTTC. This translates into CASSPSWGVDEQYF. The chain is built from TRBV28 and TRBJ2-7, with a weak D call TRBD2 (6 bases). This CDR3 region has 14 residues. V shed 6 bases and J shed 5 bases, with 17 bases lying between them. Germline V gives CDR1 MDHEN, CDR2 SYDVKM.

This chain links TRBV29-1 with TRBJ2-1, with TRBD2 matching 13 bases. The CDR3 runs to 19 residues. Looked up from germline, CDR1 is SQVTM and CDR2 is ANQGSEA. V was pared by 6 bases and J by 0 bases, with 14 bases of the junction left unmatched. The CDR3 here is CSVFLGGTSGKNSYNEQFF. The DNA of the CDR3 is TGCAGCGTCTTTCTCGGGGGGACTAGCGGGAAAAACTCCTACAATGAGCAGTTCTTC.

V gene TRBV29-1 combines with J gene TRBJ2-3; 10 nucleotides match TRBD2. The CDR3 extends over 17 amino acids. Germline loops: CDR1 SQVTM, CDR2 ANQGSEA. With 7 bases clipped from V and 2 bases from J, the junction kept 15 bases outside the gene matches. The CDR3 DNA follows: TGCAGCGCCCCCACAGGGTTACTAGCGGGGTACACAGATACGCAGTATTTT. It codes for CSAPTGLLAGYTDTQYF.

This clone has a handful of counts. V and J are TRBV19 and TRBJ1-5; 10 bases map to TRBD1. In germline, CDR1 is LNHDA, CDR2 SQIVND (reference sequence). The CDR3 sequence is 16 residues long. Unmatched junction bases numbered 6, after V lost 1 base and J lost 6 bases. CDR3 region: CASSIVGQGIGQPQHF. Here the CDR3 DNA reads TGTGCCAGTAGTATAGTGGGACAGGGGATCGGTCAGCCCCAGCATTTT.

The chain joins TRBV4-1 to TRBJ1-5; D unclear. Germline V gene sequence: CDR1 MGHRA, CDR2 YSYEKL. The CDR3 spans 14 residues. Trimming removed 3 bases from V and 2 bases from J, with 8 bases in between. The CDR3 here is CASSQWQGNQPQHF. CDR3 sequence (DNA): TGCGCCAGCAGCCAGTGGCAGGGCAATCAGCCCCAGCATTTT.

V is TRBV5-1 and J is TRBJ1-1; D unresolved. This CDR3 contains 15 residues. V shed 1 base and J shed 4 bases, with 14 bases lying between them. CDR1 and CDR2 from the germline V gene are SGHRS and YFSETQ. The CDR3 reads CASSLKYTLGTEAFF. The CDR3 region has the DNA TGCGCCAGCAGCTTGAAATACACCCTGGGCACTGAAGCTTTCTTT.

In its sample, this clone was seen a few times. This rearrangement joins TRBV4-1 to TRBJ2-7; D might be TRBD2 (6 bases). The CDR3 runs to 12 residues. V was cut by 4 bases and J by 6 bases, with 10 bases left in between. Germline V gives CDR1 MGHRA, CDR2 YSYEKL. The CDR3 DNA follows: TGCGCCAGCAGCCCTGGTAGCGGCGAGCAGTACTTC. It encodes CASSPGSGEQYF.

Notes on this clone: One end of the junction is discordant with germline, which a read error may explain. The chain is built from TRBV6-6 and TRBJ2-1, with 11 bases that match TRBD2. Per the germline V gene, CDR1 is MNHNY and CDR2 is SVGAGI (reference sequence). The CDR3 has 16 amino acids. CDR3 bases: TGCGCCAGCAGTTACGCCGGGACTAGCGGTAACAATGAGCAGTTCTTC. It specifies CASSYAGTSGNNEQFF.

The V call is TRBV4-1, the J call TRBJ2-5, with TRBD1 as a possible D gene (5 bases). This CDR3 has 15 residues. Germline V gene sequence: CDR1 MGHRA, CDR2 YSYEKL. V was cut by 3 bases and J by 5 bases, with 16 bases left in between. The DNA for the CDR3 is TGCGCCAGCAGCCATGCTAGGGGTGGTTTGGAGACCCAGTACTTC. Residues: CASSHARGGLETQYF.

There are a few counts of this clone. This chain joins TRBV15 and TRBJ2-7; 9 bases match TRBD2. After removal of 3 bases from V and 2 bases from J, the junction contained 8 bases not matched to a gene. CDR3 length: 16 residues. Per the germline V gene, CDR1 is LNHNV and CDR2 is YYDKDF (reference sequence). CDR3 in DNA: TGTGCCACCAGCAGGGACCCTAGCGGGACAGCCTACGAGCAGTACTTC. It specifies CATSRDPSGTAYEQYF.

The rearrangement joins TRBV4-3 to TRBJ2-5; D not resolved. Judging by the DNA end, TRBJ2-7 fits better; the J call may be wrong. The germline V gene has CDR1 LGHNA and CDR2 YSLEER. The CDR3 has 15 amino acids. CDR3 residues: CASSQEVGKSYEQYF. CDR3 sequence (DNA): TGCGCCAGCAGCCAAGAAGTTGGGAAATCCTACGAGCAGTACTTC.

The chain recombines TRBV6-4 with TRBJ2-2; 8 nucleotides agree with TRBD1. This CDR3 spans 15 amino acids. Per germline, CDR1 MRHNA and CDR2 SNTAGT. With 5 bases clipped from V and 3 bases from J, the junction kept 5 bases outside the gene matches. The CDR3 loop reads CASSPQGADTGELFF. As DNA, the CDR3 is TGTGCCAGCAGTCCTCAGGGGGCGGACACCGGGGAGCTGTTTTTT.

This clone was recorded a few times. V and J are TRBV5-1 and TRBJ2-1; D perhaps matches TRBD2 (5 bases). The V and J ends lost 6 bases and 8 bases respectively, with 9 bases between them. Germline V gives CDR1 SGHRS, CDR2 YFSETQ. The CDR3 spans 11 residues. This CDR3 is CASTHGDEQFF. Written as DNA, the CDR3 is TGCGCCAGCACCCACGGGGATGAGCAGTTCTTC.

V and J are TRBV6-1 and TRBJ2-1; 8 bases align to TRBD2. Losses at the gene ends were 4 bases for V and 2 bases for J; bases not matched to a gene: 10. The CDR3 is 17 residues long. The germline V gene has CDR1 MNHNS and CDR2 SASEGT. CDR3 protein: CASSVHFGAGAYNEQFF. As DNA, the CDR3 is TGTGCCAGCAGTGTCCACTTCGGAGCGGGAGCCTACAATGAGCAGTTCTTC.

The genes are TRBV4-1 and TRBJ2-1; weak D call: TRBD2 (6 bases). V gave up 5 bases and J gave up 5 bases, with 13 bases separating them. CDR1 and CDR2 from the germline V gene are MGHRA and YSYEKL. The CDR3 contains 14 residues. CDR3 region: CASSTRDGNNEQFF. CDR3 DNA sequence: TGCGCCAGCAGCACGCGGGACGGGAACAATGAGCAGTTCTTC.

The chain is built from TRBV27 and TRBJ1-5; 8 positions match TRBD1. CDR3 size: 15 residues. Trimming cost V 2 bases and J 4 bases; bases outside gene matches: 4. Germline CDR1 MNHEY, CDR2 SMNVEV (reference sequence). CDR3 in DNA: TGTGCCAGCAGTTTAGCAGGGGGCGCGAATCAGCCCCAGCATTTT. Protein: CASSLAGGANQPQHF.

This chain joins TRBV11-2 and TRBJ2-3, with D perhaps TRBD1 (5 bases). CDR3 length equals 14 residues. V was clipped by 2 bases and J by 4 bases, with 10 bases between them. The germline V gene encodes CDR1 SGHAT and CDR2 FQNNGV. CDR3 nucleotides: TGTGCCAGCAGCTTACCCCAGGGTCCAGATACGCAGTATTTT. Its translation: CASSLPQGPDTQYF.

This clone was counted many times. This chain uses TRBV4-1 with TRBJ2-7; 11 bases match TRBD2. The CDR3 spans 20 residues. After removal of 1 base from V and 3 bases from J, the junction contained 17 bases not matched to a gene. CDR1 and CDR2 from the germline V gene are MGHRA and YSYEKL. The DNA of the CDR3 is TGCGCCAGCAGCCAAGGCTGGGGGGATCTGGGACTAGCGGTGCGCTACGAGCAGTACTTC. Its protein product is CASSQGWGDLGLAVRYEQYF.

DNA of the CDR3: TGTGCCAGCAGCTTAAAACCCCTCCTACAGGGGGCTACAGAAATGAACACTGAAGCTTTCTTT. Encoded protein: CASSLKPLLQGATEMNTEAFF. V is TRBV7-3 and J is TRBJ1-1; 9 bases are a match to TRBD1. Trimming at V came to 1 base and at J to 0 bases, leaving 18 bases not matched to a gene. This CDR3 comprises 21 residues. Germline V gene lookup returns CDR1 SGHTA and CDR2 FQGTGA.